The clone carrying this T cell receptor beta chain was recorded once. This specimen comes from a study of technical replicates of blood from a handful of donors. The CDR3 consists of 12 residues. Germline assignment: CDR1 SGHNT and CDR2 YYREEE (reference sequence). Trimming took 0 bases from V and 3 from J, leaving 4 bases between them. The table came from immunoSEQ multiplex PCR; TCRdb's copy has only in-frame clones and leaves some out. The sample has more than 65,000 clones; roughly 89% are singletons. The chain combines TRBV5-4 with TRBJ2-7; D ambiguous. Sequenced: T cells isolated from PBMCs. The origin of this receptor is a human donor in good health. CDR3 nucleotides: TGTGCCAGCAGCTTGGACGGCTACGAGCAGTACTTC. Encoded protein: CASSLDGYEQYF.